A selection of T cell receptor beta chains follows, all from one sample in a study of control samples from healthy donors and cancer patients. Measured with immunoSEQ multiplex PCR; TCRdb has only the in-frame clones, and not every one. The sample carries 100,000 to 150,000 clones, about 93% recorded once. The sample consisted of blood. These receptors were obtained from a man aged 35 to 55 in good health. Both conserved end residues are part of each CDR3. Each record gives: J gene, V gene, CDR3 length, D gene, CDR3 protein, CDR3 DNA. The D gene is left open where the match is weak.

>TRBJ1-1|TRBV10-3|14|TRBD1
CAISVTGEATEAFF
TGTGCCATCAGTGTGACAGGGGAAGCCACTGAAGCTTTCTTT
>TRBJ2-1|TRBV6-5|14|NA
CASSYIGTNNEQFF
TGTGCCAGCAGTTACATCGGCACTAACAATGAGCAGTTCTTC
>TRBJ2-5|TRBV27|18|TRBD1
CASSPVRKTGWWSETQYF
TGTGCCAGCAGCCCCGTTCGGAAGACAGGGTGGTGGTCAGAGACCCAGTACTTC
>TRBJ2-7|TRBV14|13|NA
CASSQGFYYEQYF
TGTGCCAGCAGCCAAGGGTTCTACTACGAGCAGTACTTC
>TRBJ2-3|TRBV5-1|14|NA
CASSQTLGTDTQYF
TGCGCCAGCTCCCAGACACTGGGCACAGATACGCAGTATTTT
>TRBJ1-5|TRBV11-1|15|NA
CASRELTSGNQPQHF
TGTGCCAGCAGGGAATTAACGTCCGGCAATCAGCCCCAGCATTTT
>TRBJ2-5|TRBV7-2|13|NA
CASSLPATETQYF
TGTGCCAGCAGCTTACCGGCAACGGAGACCCAGTACTTC
>TRBJ1-2|TRBV19|13|NA
CASSIRGTYGYTF
TGTGCCAGTAGTATCCGGGGAACCTATGGCTACACCTTC
>TRBJ1-2|TRBV18|13|NA
CASSSGQDYGYTF
TGTGCCAGCTCAAGTGGGCAGGACTATGGCTACACCTTC
>TRBJ2-3|TRBV13|17|TRBD2
CASSLTAGGRSTDTQYF
TGTGCCAGCAGCTTAACAGCGGGGGGGCGTAGCACAGATACGCAGTATTTT
>TRBJ1-2|TRBV2|17|NA
CASRGPQPGQANYGYTF
TGTGCCAGCAGAGGCCCCCAACCGGGTCAAGCTAACTATGGCTACACCTTC
>TRBJ2-2|TRBV11-2|14|NA
CASSLHKGTGELFF
TGTGCCAGCAGCTTACATAAAGGGACCGGGGAGCTGTTTTTT
>TRBJ1-2|TRBV18|13|NA
CASSPPGRRGYTF
TGTGCCAGCTCACCACCGGGAAGGAGGGGCTACACCTTC
>TRBJ1-1|TRBV9|14|NA
CASSVHPGNTEAFF
TGTGCCAGCAGCGTGCACCCTGGGAACACTGAAGCTTTCTTT
>TRBJ2-1|TRBV9|17|TRBD2
CASSPIWTSGGANEQFF
TGTGCCAGCAGCCCCATCTGGACTAGCGGGGGGGCCAATGAGCAGTTCTTC
>TRBJ2-1|TRBV2|13|TRBD1
CASRDRDYNEQFF
TGTGCCAGCAGGGACAGGGACTACAATGAGCAGTTCTTC
>TRBJ1-4|TRBV6-1|14|NA
CASSDTRDGEKLFF
TGTGCCAGCAGTGACACCCGGGACGGTGAAAAACTGTTTTTT
>TRBJ2-7|TRBV7-9|13|TRBD1
CATVGTGSYEQYF
TGTGCCACAGTCGGGACAGGGTCCTACGAGCAGTACTTC
>TRBJ1-2|TRBV3-1/TRBV3-2|14|NA
CASSPTAGSYGYTF
TGTGCCAGCAGCCCGACCGCAGGGAGCTATGGCTACACCTTC
>TRBJ1-1|TRBV30|14|NA
CAWSAGFGATEAFF
TGTGCCTGGAGTGCAGGGTTCGGCGCCACTGAAGCTTTCTTT
>TRBJ1-1|TRBV10-2|13|NA
CASRATGQPEAFF
TGCGCCAGCAGGGCGACCGGACAGCCTGAAGCTTTCTTT
>TRBJ2-3|TRBV13|17|TRBD2
CASSLMGLAGGSDTQYF
TGTGCCAGCAGCTTAATGGGGCTAGCGGGAGGGTCAGATACGCAGTATTTT
>TRBJ2-3|TRBV6-6|16|NA
CASSKRGGPGTDTQYF
TGTGCCAGCAGTAAGAGGGGGGGGCCTGGCACAGATACGCAGTATTTT
>TRBJ2-4|TRBV30|12|TRBD1
CASTGQGNIQYF
TGTGCCTCAACGGGACAGGGTAACATTCAGTACTTC
>TRBJ1-2|TRBV7-3|16|NA
CASSRGGGQTNYGYTF
TGTGCCAGCAGCCGCGGAGGAGGTCAAACTAACTATGGCTACACCTTC